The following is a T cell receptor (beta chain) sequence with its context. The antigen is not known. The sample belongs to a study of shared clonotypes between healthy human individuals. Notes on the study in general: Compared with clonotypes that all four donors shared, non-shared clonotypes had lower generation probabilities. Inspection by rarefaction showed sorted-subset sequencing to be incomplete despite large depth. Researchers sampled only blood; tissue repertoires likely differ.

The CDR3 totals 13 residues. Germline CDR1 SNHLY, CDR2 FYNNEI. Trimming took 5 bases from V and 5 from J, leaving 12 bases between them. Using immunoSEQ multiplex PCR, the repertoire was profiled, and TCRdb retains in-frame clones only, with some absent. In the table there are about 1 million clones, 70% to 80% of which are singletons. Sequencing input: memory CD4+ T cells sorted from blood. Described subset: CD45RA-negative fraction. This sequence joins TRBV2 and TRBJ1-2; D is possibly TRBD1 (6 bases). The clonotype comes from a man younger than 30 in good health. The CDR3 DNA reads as TGTGCCAGCAGTTTACAGGGACCTTATGGCTACACCTTC. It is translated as CASSLQGPYGYTF. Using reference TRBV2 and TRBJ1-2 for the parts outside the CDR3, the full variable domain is EPEVTQTPSHQVTQMGQEVILRCVPISNHLYFYWYRQILGQKVEFLVSFYNNEISEKSEIFDDQFSVERPDGSNFTLKIRSTKLEDSAMYFCASSLQGPYGYTFGSGTRLTVV.